What follows are 15 T cell receptor beta chains derived from one specimen sequenced in a study of blood T cell repertoires in COVID-19 (TCRdb year 2020). Library prep was done by the immunoSEQ multiplex PCR assay. TCRdb mirrors the immuneACCESS table, restricted to in-frame sequences. Some clones are absent from its copies; in checked studies, under half trace to an unresolved V gene, and the reason for the others is unknown. This sample is represented by 120,000 to 150,000 clones; 84% of them were singletons. The leading ten clones occupy around 40% of the sample. The sample taken for sequencing was peripheral blood. Receptors originate from a human donor in a cohort sampled during active COVID-19.

V is TRBV25-1 and J is TRBJ2-3, with 8 bases aligning to TRBD1. There are 14 residues in the CDR3. Germline values: CDR1 MGHDK, CDR2 SYGVNS. Trimming at V came to 4 bases and at J to 4 bases, leaving 4 bases not matched to a gene. CDR3 loop: CASSGVRGPDTQYF. CDR3 in DNA: TGTGCCAGCAGTGGTGTCAGGGGGCCAGATACGCAGTATTTT.

The chain employs TRBV30 and TRBJ2-5; possibly TRBD1 for D (5 bases). CDR1 and CDR2 from the germline V gene are GTSNPN and SVGIG (reference sequence). The V gene lost 0 bases and the J gene lost 3 bases, with 8 bases spanning the gap. The CDR3 is made up of 13 amino acids. The DNA of the CDR3 is TGTGCCTGGAGTGTAGGCAGGGAAGAGACCCAGTACTTC. Protein: CAWSVGREETQYF.

V gene TRBV6-2 or TRBV6-3 combines with J gene TRBJ2-5; 8 bases map to TRBD1. This CDR3 has 15 amino acids. Germline CDR1 and CDR2: MNHEY and SVGEGT. With 2 bases clipped from V and 0 bases from J, the junction kept 2 bases outside the gene matches. CDR3 DNA sequence: TGTGCCAGCAGTTACCCGACAGGGGACCAAGAGACCCAGTACTTC. Protein sequence: CASSYPTGDQETQYF.

This chain joins TRBV30 and TRBJ1-4, with 7 bases aligning to TRBD1. V dropped 4 bases and J dropped 4; count of bases not matched to a gene: 12. Germline V gene data show CDR1 as GTSNPN and CDR2 as SVGIG (reference sequence). This CDR3 has 16 residues. The CDR3 here is CAWTTPWTGINEKLFF. DNA of the CDR3: TGTGCCTGGACCACCCCGTGGACAGGCATTAATGAAAAACTGTTTTTT.

The CDR3 loop reads CASSPNDRATQYF. DNA for the CDR3: TGCGCCAGCAGCCCCAATGACAGGGCTACCCAGTACTTC. The chain employs TRBV5-1 and TRBJ2-5, with 7 bases aligning to TRBD1. The CDR3 length is 13 residues. Germline V gives CDR1 SGHRS, CDR2 YFSETQ. The V and J ends lost 4 bases and 8 bases, in that order; junction bases with no gene match: 8.

The genes are TRBV11-3 and TRBJ2-1; TRBD2 is a possible D gene (6 bases). CDR3 length equals 17 residues. V dropped 1 base and J dropped 0 bases, with 13 bases sitting between them. Germline CDR1 reads SGHNT; CDR2 reads YENEEA. The CDR3 DNA reads TGTGCCAGCAGCTTAGGCGGAGGGGCGAGCTCCTACAATGAGCAGTTCTTC. Translated: CASSLGGGASSYNEQFF.

The chain employs TRBV5-8 and TRBJ1-3; unclear D gene. The CDR3 runs 15 residues. Germline V gene data show CDR1 as SGHTS and CDR2 as YDEGEE. V was pared by 0 bases and J by 3 bases, with 10 bases between. CDR3 nucleotide sequence: TGTGCCAGCAGCTTGGAGCCAGGCCGTGGAAACACCATATATTTT. This gives the protein CASSLEPGRGNTIYF.

V and J are TRBV28 and TRBJ2-5, with 9 bases fitting TRBD2. V trimming: 3 bases; J trimming: 2 bases; junction bases outside the gene matches: 4. The length of the CDR3 is 15 residues. Germline V gene sequence: CDR1 MDHEN, CDR2 SYDVKM. DNA for the CDR3: TGTGCCAGCAGTTTGCTAGCGGGAACACAAGAGACCCAGTACTTC. Translating it yields CASSLLAGTQETQYF. The complete variable domain, with remaining parts taken from reference TRBV28 and TRBJ2-5, reads DVKVTQSSRYLVKRTGEKVFLECVQDMDHENMFWYRQDPGLGLRLIYFSYDVKMKEKGDIPEGYSVSREKKERFSLILESASTNQTSMYLCASSLLAGTQETQYFGPGTRLLVL.

The genes are TRBV7-8 and TRBJ1-1; D is perhaps TRBD1 (6 bases). The CDR3 covers 15 residues. V was cut by 5 bases and J by 4 bases, with 17 bases left in between. From germline, CDR1 is SGHVS and CDR2 FQNEAQ. The CDR3 reads CASSPAGAGRTEAFF. CDR3 sequence (DNA): TGTGCCAGCAGCCCGGCAGGGGCAGGGCGCACTGAAGCTTTCTTT.

The chain combines TRBV4-3 with TRBJ2-7, with D possibly TRBD2 on 7 matching bases. Germline loops: CDR1 LGHNA, CDR2 YSLEER. This CDR3 is 15 amino acids long. The germline V and J ends were trimmed by 1 base and 2 bases, with 12 bases remaining between them. The CDR3 spells CASSQGGGRAYEQYF. DNA for the CDR3: TGCGCCAGCAGCCAAGGGGGGGGGCGAGCCTACGAGCAGTACTTC.

This clone was found many times. The V call is TRBV20-1, the J call TRBJ2-1; D uncertain. The CDR3 runs to 10 residues. V was cut by 4 bases and J by 6 bases, with 4 bases left in between. The germline V gene encodes CDR1 DFQATT and CDR2 SNEGSKA (reference sequence). The CDR3 here is CSATVNEQFF. The CDR3 DNA follows: TGCAGTGCTACCGTCAATGAGCAGTTCTTC.

This chain uses TRBV18 with TRBJ1-2; D possibly corresponds to TRBD1 (5 bases). The germline CDR1 and CDR2 sequences are KGHSH and LQKENI. The CDR3 is 13 residues long. Trimming pared 6 bases from V and 7 bases from J, leaving 15 bases between. The CDR3, as DNA: TGTGCCAGCTCCCCGACAGCGGGCCGTGGCTACACCTTC. This gives the protein CASSPTAGRGYTF.

The table lists this clone with a few counts. Other DNA sequences in this sample translate to the same CDR3. The chain employs TRBV15 and TRBJ2-7; maybe TRBD1 (6 bases). This CDR3 has 14 amino acids. Between the trimmed V and J ends, which lost 1 base and 0 bases, there was a span of 7 bases. Germline loops: CDR1 LNHNV, CDR2 YYDKDF (reference sequence). Here the CDR3 DNA reads TGTGCCACCAGCAGAGGAGGGGGCTCCTACGAGCAGTACTTC. The encoded protein is CATSRGGGSYEQYF.

V usage is TRBV12-3 or TRBV12-4 and J usage is TRBJ1-5; D may be TRBD1 (5 bases). CDR3 length: 12 amino acids. The V end lost 6 bases, the J end lost 9 bases, and 12 bases lay between the germline ends. CDR3 sequence: CASRQGRGPQHF. CDR3 nucleotide sequence: TGTGCCAGCAGGCAGGGAAGGGGGCCCCAGCATTTT.

The chain employs TRBV5-1 and TRBJ1-1; D is undetermined. CDR3 length equals 12 residues. V was trimmed by 0 bases and J by 7 bases, leaving 7 bases between them. The germline V gene encodes CDR1 SGHRS and CDR2 YFSETQ. The DNA of the CDR3 is TGCGCCAGCAGCTTGGGTGGAGATGAAGCTTTCTTT. Protein product: CASSLGGDEAFF.